Following are 5 T cell receptor beta chains from one sample sequenced in a study of molecular identifiers for immune sequencing clone quantification. TCRdb reanalysed the PCR reads using MiXCR and keeps one entry per CDR3 protein. The repertoire has around 460,000 distinct CDR3 sequences, roughly a fifth of them found once; the top ten carry around 0.84%. The specimen sequenced was naive CD8+ T cells from blood, with Jurkat cell RNA spiked in. As to subset: FACS-sorted CD8+CD4-CCR7+CD45RA+ naive T cells. These receptor sequences come from a human donor in good health. Some libraries in this study had Jurkat cell RNA spiked in.

A few counts support this clonotype. This chain links TRBV7-2 with TRBJ2-7; D may be TRBD1 (6 bases). This CDR3 has 15 amino acids. Germline CDR1 is SGHTA and CDR2 is FQGNSA. Between the trimmed V and J ends, which lost 5 bases and 2 bases, there was a span of 16 bases. CDR3 DNA sequence: TGTGCCAGCAGCCCTCCGGCACAGGGCCCCTACGAGCAGTACTTC. Residues: CASSPPAQGPYEQYF.

In regard to this clonotype: A much larger clone lies a single base off, so this may be a read error. This chain links TRBV29-1 with TRBJ2-3; unclear D gene. The CDR3 has 11 residues. CDR1 and CDR2 from the germline V gene are SQVTM and ANQGSEA. The CDR3 nucleotides are TGCGGCGTTGTTAGTTCTGATACGCAGTATTTT. Translating gives CGVVSSDTQYF.

Worth noting for this clonotype: A much larger clone sits a single nucleotide away, making a read error possible. The gene calls are TRBV10-3 and TRBJ2-7; no clear D. CDR3 length: 15 residues. The V gene lost 3 bases and the J gene lost 3 bases, with 15 bases spanning the gap. The germline gives CDR1 ENHRY, CDR2 SYGVKD. The CDR3: CAISDSPGLLYEQYF. DNA for the CDR3: TGTGCCATCAGTGACTCACCCGGGTTACTCTACGAGCAGTACTTC.

The V and J genes are TRBV30 and TRBJ2-1; D unclear. The CDR3 extends over 12 amino acids. Looked up from germline, CDR1 is GTSNPN and CDR2 is SVGIG (reference sequence). Deletions cut 2 bases from V and 7 bases from J, with 9 bases between. The CDR3 loop is CAWSPAANEQFF. The CDR3 DNA reads as TGTGCCTGGAGTCCCGCCGCAAATGAGCAGTTCTTC.

V usage is TRBV4-1 and J usage is TRBJ2-2, with no clear D. V lost 1 base, J lost 5 bases, and 8 bases lay in between. CDR1 is MGHRA, CDR2 YSYEKL, per germline. The CDR3 consists of 14 residues. The CDR3 reads CASSQGSQTGELFF. The CDR3 DNA sequence: TGCGCCAGCAGCCAAGGTAGCCAAACCGGGGAGCTGTTTTTT.